Below are 30 T cell receptor beta chains sequenced from a single sample in a study of blood T cell repertoires in COVID-19 (TCRdb year 2020). Library preparation was by the immunoSEQ multiplex PCR assay. The table comes from immuneACCESS by way of TCRdb, which keeps in-frame sequences with V and J called. Part of the clones is missing from these tables; in studies checked, under half for an unresolved V gene and the rest for unknown reasons. The sample table records 200,000 to 250,000 clones; 80% to 95% of these occur just once. Together, the top ten hold 0.75% to 1% of the sample. Sequencing was done on a sample of peripheral blood. These receptors came from a man in his 60s with COVID-19, enrolled during active disease.

The chain links TRBV3-1 (or the pseudogene TRBV3-2) to TRBJ1-1, with a tentative D call TRBD1 (5 bases). The CDR3 has 14 amino acids. Trimming took off 4 bases at V and 1 base at J, with 10 bases between the two ends. CDR1 and CDR2 from the germline V gene are LGHDT and YNNKEL (reference sequence). CDR3 sequence reads: CASSRGTGNTEAFF. The CDR3 nucleotides read TGTGCCAGCAGCCGGGGGACTGGGAACACTGAAGCTTTCTTT.

This sequence joins TRBV24-1 and TRBJ1-5; TRBD1 is a possible D gene (6 bases). The V gene's germline CDR1 is KGHDR and CDR2 SFDVKD. This CDR3 contains 14 residues. V was trimmed by 10 bases and J by 2 bases, leaving 14 bases between them. The DNA for the CDR3 is TGTGCCACTAAACAGGGCCCGGGCAATCAGCCCCAGCATTTT. Translated: CATKQGPGNQPQHF.

The chain couples TRBV5-1 to TRBJ2-7, with D possibly TRBD1 on 8 matching bases. Looked up from germline, CDR1 is SGHRS and CDR2 is YFSETQ. V was cut by 0 bases and J by 6 bases, with 19 bases left in between. This CDR3 contains 16 residues. CDR3 sequence (DNA): TGCGCCAGCAGCTTGGCGGGGGGCCAGGGGGCCGGCGAGCAGTACTTC. Translation gives CASSLAGGQGAGEQYF.

The chain carries TRBV19 and TRBJ2-2; no clear D. Germline V lookup: CDR1 LNHDA, CDR2 SQIVND (reference sequence). V shed 4 bases and J shed 5 bases, with 8 bases lying between them. CDR3 length: 13 residues. The CDR3 region is CASSTPGTGELFF. The CDR3, as DNA: TGTGCCAGTAGTACCCCCGGGACCGGGGAGCTGTTTTTT.

This clone was observed a handful of times. The J gene is TRBJ1-1, the V gene TRBV11-2; unclear D gene. The CDR3 length is 14 residues. The V end was cut by 1 base, the J end by 0 bases, with 6 bases between. Germline V gives CDR1 SGHAT, CDR2 FQNNGV. The CDR3 bases are TGTGCCAGCAGCTTAGTCTCGTTGAACACTGAAGCTTTCTTT. Its translation: CASSLVSLNTEAFF.

The chain has TRBV9 and TRBJ1-6, with unresolved D. Germline CDR1 SGDLS, CDR2 YYNGEE. The CDR3 length is 13 residues. Written as DNA, the CDR3 is TGTGTTACGCCGAGCTCCTATAATTCACCCCTCCACTTT. Encoded protein: CVTPSSYNSPLHF.

This chain uses TRBV19 with TRBJ1-4, with 8 bases fitting TRBD1. CDR3 size: 16 residues. V lost 5 bases to trimming and J lost 5 bases; unmatched junction nucleotides: 10. Looked up from germline, CDR1 is LNHDA and CDR2 is SQIVND (reference sequence). This CDR3 is CASSPDRGRVNEKLFF. The CDR3 DNA reads TGTGCCAGTAGTCCCGACAGGGGCCGCGTGAATGAAAAACTGTTTTTT.

J is TRBJ2-5 and V is TRBV2; 7 bases match TRBD2. The germline V gene encodes CDR1 SNHLY and CDR2 FYNNEI. The length of the CDR3 is 15 residues. Trimming took 3 bases from V and 5 from J; bases not matched to a gene: 9. CDR3 region: CASSDRGVTVETQYF. CDR3 DNA sequence: TGTGCCAGCAGTGACCGGGGGGTAACCGTGGAGACCCAGTACTTC. Supplemented by reference TRBV2 and TRBJ2-5, the full variable domain reads EPEVTQTPSHQVTQMGQEVILRCVPISNHLYFYWYRQILGQKVEFLVSFYNNEISEKSEIFDDQFSVERPDGSNFTLKIRSTKLEDSAMYFCASSDRGVTVETQYFGPGTRLLVL.

The rearrangement links TRBV2 to TRBJ1-2, with D perhaps matching TRBD1 (6 bases). This CDR3 comprises 13 residues. Germline values: CDR1 SNHLY, CDR2 FYNNEI. The V gene lost 4 bases and the J gene lost 8 bases, with 14 bases spanning the gap. Written as DNA, the CDR3 is TGTGCCAGCAGTGGTCAGGGGAGAGAGGGCTACACCTTC. Amino acid sequence: CASSGQGREGYTF.

This chain links TRBV19 with TRBJ1-1; D is undetermined. V was pared by 8 bases and J by 2 bases, with 9 bases between. Germline lookup yields CDR1 LNHDA and CDR2 SQIVND (reference sequence). The CDR3 is made up of 12 amino acids. DNA of the CDR3: TGTGCCAGTCAAGCAGGTAACACTGAAGCTTTCTTT. Its protein is CASQAGNTEAFF.

The genes are TRBV9 and TRBJ1-2; TRBD1 agrees at 10 bases. CDR3 size: 13 residues. V shed 3 bases and J 6 bases; nucleotides not matched to a gene: 2. Germline V gene sequence: CDR1 SGDLS, CDR2 YYNGEE. In nucleotides, the CDR3 is TGTGCCAGCAGCGCAGGGACAGGGGATGGCTACACCTTC. Its translation: CASSAGTGDGYTF.

V gene TRBV29-1 combines with J gene TRBJ2-1; D is uncertain. CDR1 is SQVTM and CDR2 is ANQGSEA in the germline V gene. The germline V and J ends were trimmed by 2 bases and 6 bases, with 11 bases remaining between them. This CDR3 is built from 13 residues. The CDR3 DNA reads as TGCAGCGTTGAACGCGTGCAGGCCAATGAGCAGTTCTTC. It specifies CSVERVQANEQFF.

This clone was found once. This chain uses TRBV28 with TRBJ2-2; 12 nucleotides align to TRBD2. From germline, CDR1 is MDHEN and CDR2 SYDVKM. Trimming at V came to 9 bases and at J to 5 bases, leaving 10 bases not matched to a gene. The CDR3 consists of 16 residues. This CDR3 reads CASNTRLAGETGELFF. Here the CDR3 DNA reads TGTGCCAGTAATACCCGACTAGCGGGAGAAACCGGGGAGCTGTTTTTT.

The chain recombines TRBV7-9 with TRBJ2-7; TRBD2 is a possible D gene (5 bases). The length of the CDR3 is 14 residues. The germline gives CDR1 SEHNR, CDR2 FQNEAQ (reference sequence). Trimming shortened V by 5 bases and J by 5 bases, and 16 bases separated the two germline ends. The CDR3 protein is CASSLTLEENEQYF. The CDR3 region has the DNA TGTGCCAGCAGCCTAACTCTGGAGGAGAACGAGCAGTACTTC.

This chain connects TRBV19 to TRBJ2-7; tentative D call: TRBD1 (6 bases). The CDR3 is made up of 16 amino acids. Germline loops: CDR1 LNHDA, CDR2 SQIVND (reference sequence). V lost 5 bases and J 0 bases, leaving 17 bases between the germline ends. The CDR3 sequence: CASSPRQGYPSYEQYF. Written as DNA, the CDR3 is TGTGCCAGTAGTCCTAGGCAGGGGTACCCCTCCTACGAGCAGTACTTC. Looking up the rest from reference TRBV19 and TRBJ2-7 gives the full variable domain: DGGITQSPKYLFRKEGQNVTLSCEQNLNHDAMYWYRQDPGQGLRLIYYSQIVNDFQKGDIAEGYSVSREKKESFPLTVTSAQKNPTAFYLCASSPRQGYPSYEQYFGPGTRLTVT.

The CDR3 DNA sequence: TGCAGCGTTGAATGGGGACAGGGGGCTCCAGGGAACACTGAAGCTTTCTTT. It yields the protein CSVEWGQGAPGNTEAFF. The chain employs TRBV29-1 and TRBJ1-1, with 12 bases lining up with TRBD1. J gave up 1 base and V 2 bases, and 8 bases lay outside the gene matches. There are 17 residues in the CDR3. The germline V gene encodes CDR1 SQVTM and CDR2 ANQGSEA.

The genes are TRBV2 and TRBJ1-2; perhaps TRBD1 as D (5 bases). The V gene lost 3 bases and the J gene lost 1 base, with 9 bases spanning the gap. CDR1 is SNHLY and CDR2 is FYNNEI in the germline V gene. The CDR3 is 14 amino acids. The CDR3 sequence is CASSDLTDNYGYTF. The CDR3 DNA sequence: TGTGCCAGCAGTGACCTGACAGATAACTATGGCTACACCTTC.

The J gene is TRBJ1-1, the V gene TRBV5-1, with D tentatively TRBD1 (6 bases). The germline CDR1 and CDR2 sequences are SGHRS and YFSETQ. The CDR3 is 13 amino acids. Trimming removed 4 bases from V and 1 base from J, with 8 bases in between. The CDR3 is CASSMTGNTEAFF. As DNA, the CDR3 is TGCGCCAGCAGCATGACAGGGAACACTGAAGCTTTCTTT. The whole variable domain, filled in from reference TRBV5-1 and TRBJ1-1, reads KAGVTQTPRYLIKTRGQQVTLSCSPISGHRSVSWYQQTPGQGLQFLFEYFSETQRNKGNFPGRFSGRQFSNSRSEMNVSTLELGDSALYLCASSMTGNTEAFFGQGTRLTVV.

The chain joins TRBV7-2 to TRBJ1-1; 7 nucleotides align to TRBD1. V gave up 6 bases and J gave up 5 bases; unmatched junction bases: 12. Germline values: CDR1 SGHTA, CDR2 FQGNSA. There are 15 residues in the CDR3. The CDR3 nucleotides read TGTGCCAGCAGTCACCGGACAGGTGTTAAGACTGAAGCTTTCTTT. The encoded protein is CASSHRTGVKTEAFF.

This chain connects TRBV30 to TRBJ1-4; 7 bases are shared with TRBD1. Germline CDR1 GTSNPN, CDR2 SVGIG (reference sequence). This CDR3 contains 14 residues. V gave up 0 bases and J gave up 7 bases; unmatched junction bases: 5. In nucleotides, the CDR3 is TGTGCCTGGAGTGTAGACAGGGAAACTGAAAAACTGTTTTTT. Translation: CAWSVDRETEKLFF.

The rearrangement joins TRBV19 to TRBJ2-1, with a tentative D call TRBD2 (6 bases). The CDR3 spans 14 residues. CDR1 is LNHDA, CDR2 SQIVND, per germline (reference sequence). Trimming pared 1 base from V and 9 bases from J, leaving 13 bases between. This CDR3 is CASSIVVLGGEQFF. The CDR3 DNA is TGTGCCAGTAGTATAGTGGTCCTCGGGGGTGAGCAGTTCTTC.

The chain couples TRBV3-1 (or the pseudogene TRBV3-2) to TRBJ2-1, with a possible D match to TRBD2 (6 bases). V was clipped by 1 base and J by 6 bases, with 16 bases between them. Germline-derived CDR1 and CDR2 are LGHDT and YNNKEL (reference sequence). There are 16 residues in the CDR3. The CDR3 loop is CASSQVKGGRVNEQFF. The CDR3 nucleotides are TGTGCCAGCAGCCAAGTAAAGGGAGGCCGGGTCAATGAGCAGTTCTTC.

The chain links TRBV28 to TRBJ2-7, with a possible D match to TRBD2 (5 bases). From germline, CDR1 is MDHEN and CDR2 SYDVKM. With 7 bases removed from V and 2 bases from J, the gap between germline ends came to 15 bases. This CDR3 spans 14 amino acids. The chain's CDR3 is CASIKDGKTYEQYF. Here the CDR3 DNA reads TGTGCCAGCATCAAAGACGGGAAAACCTACGAGCAGTACTTC.

The rearrangement links TRBV10-3 to TRBJ1-1; D is unresolved. CDR3 length: 16 amino acids. V shed 5 bases and J shed 1 base, with 17 bases lying between them. Germline V gene data show CDR1 as ENHRY and CDR2 as SYGVKD. The CDR3 is CAISRGPDNRNTEAFF. Here the CDR3 DNA reads TGTGCCATCAGTCGAGGGCCAGATAATAGGAACACTGAAGCTTTCTTT.

The chain has TRBV24-1 and TRBJ2-1; possible D gene TRBD2, 5 bases. The CDR3 has 14 residues. V lost 5 bases and J 12 bases, leaving 19 bases between the germline ends. CDR1 is KGHDR, CDR2 SFDVKD, per germline. The CDR3 is CATSVTGSSSGQFF. CDR3 sequence (DNA): TGTGCCACCAGTGTTACGGGGTCAAGTTCGGGGCAGTTCTTC.

The V call is TRBV11-2, the J call TRBJ2-1; no reliable D call. Germline CDR1 SGHAT, CDR2 FQNNGV. CDR3 length equals 15 residues. Between the trimmed V and J ends, which lost 5 bases and 5 bases, there was a span of 16 bases. The CDR3 here is CASSTHSASNNEQFF. CDR3 nucleotides: TGTGCCAGCAGCACCCACTCTGCAAGTAACAATGAGCAGTTCTTC.

V and J are TRBV11-3 and TRBJ2-2; D might be TRBD1 (6 bases). Germline values: CDR1 SGHNT, CDR2 YENEEA. The ends were cut back, 5 bases at V and 7 bases at J, with 11 bases in the middle. The CDR3 has 13 residues. CDR3 DNA sequence: TGTGCCAGCAGCCTTCAGGGGAACGGGGAGCTGTTTTTT. Translating gives CASSLQGNGELFF.

The rearrangement uses TRBV6-5 and TRBJ2-5; 10 bases are shared with TRBD1. The trim removed 6 bases at V and 4 bases at J, leaving 2 bases unmatched. Germline V lookup: CDR1 MNHEY, CDR2 SVGAGI. This CDR3 is 13 amino acids long. The CDR3 sequence is CASRTGGGETQYF. As DNA, the CDR3 is TGTGCCAGCAGGACAGGGGGCGGAGAGACCCAGTACTTC.

The chain employs TRBV3-1 (or the pseudogene TRBV3-2) and TRBJ1-2; no reliable D call. Germline assignment: CDR1 LGHDT and CDR2 YNNKEL (reference sequence). This CDR3 has 14 residues. The ends were cut back, 0 bases at V and 2 bases at J, with 7 bases in the middle. CDR3 DNA sequence: TGTGCCAGCAGCCAAGAATCTAAGAACTATGGCTACACCTTC. Its protein is CASSQESKNYGYTF.

The chain is built from TRBV7-2 and TRBJ2-1; a possible D gene is TRBD1 (6 bases). In germline, CDR1 is SGHTA, CDR2 FQGNSA. The CDR3 is made up of 16 amino acids. V dropped 5 bases and J dropped 0 bases, with 14 bases sitting between them. The DNA of the CDR3 is TGTGCCAGCAGCCCGACAGGCCTTAGCTCCTACAATGAGCAGTTCTTC. Translating gives CASSPTGLSSYNEQFF.